This T cell receptor (beta chain) derives from a study of shared clonotypes between healthy human individuals (TCRdb year 2020). Regarding the study in general: The cohort included a few men and a couple of women between 18 and 49 years of age. For each donor, CD4 naive and CD4 memory were each given three plates, CD8 naive was given two plates, and CD8 memory was given one plate. To estimate repertoire size and how much clonotypes are shared between individuals, the study performed deep sequencing of blood TCR repertoires from 4 to 6 healthy adults. To increase sequencing depth and limit assay-specific biases, different laboratories used diverse techniques to prepare libraries and sequence TCR repertoires. Per donor, leukapheresis produced somewhere between about 0.94 and 9.5 billion PBMCs.

About this clone itself: The antigen it recognizes is unknown. There are no base qualities to consult, and no much larger clone falls within one base.

The donors were healthy, HIV-negative adults with no recently reported acute infections or vaccinations. Every donor was a Caucasian adult residing in Nashville, Tennessee, USA. Magnetic negative selection was used to enrich CD4+ T cells, after which naive cells were positively selected on CD45RA and the negative fraction became the memory subset. Blood was obtained by leukapheresis, after which PBMCs were separated by Ficoll-Histopaque density gradient centrifugation and cryopreserved in liquid nitrogen vapor phase. Analytical flow cytometry was used to check the purity and quantity of every magnetically sorted T cell population. Genomic DNA was isolated from every sorted fraction and measured by UV absorbance on a Nanodrop 2000c. TCR CDR3 regions were amplified from genomic DNA by multiplex PCR using the deep immunoSEQ assay. For each cell subset, the extracted genomic DNA was distributed evenly across all wells of several immunoSEQ 96-well plates, and each plate served as one replicate. For sorted subsets, around 0.2 ug genomic DNA, equal to about 30,000 T cell genomes, was loaded into each replicate PCR. Purified libraries were quantified with a Qubit 3.0 fluorometer, sized on a Bioanalyzer 2100, and re-quantified with the KAPA Library Quantification kit. A separate single-read 150-cycle Illumina NextSeq 550 flow cell was used to sequence each immunoSEQ 96-well plate. On the authors' methods: Because the immunoSEQ output held only junctional sequences and lacked quality scores, the filtering could not match the filtering applied to full-length reads. Sequences were annotated with PyIR, a Python wrapper for IgBLAST v1.9, using IMGT germline references to assign V/J genes and CDR3. Reads with weak V/J assignments (E-value above 1e-6), missing CDR3, stop codons, out-of-frame junctions, or ambiguous translated residues were removed. A V3J clonotype was defined by an identical inferred V gene, J gene, and CDR3 amino acid sequence. Percentage overlap between repertoires was computed as shared unique clonotypes divided by the size of the smaller repertoire. Richness of each repertoire was evaluated using RTK rarefaction, the Chao1 estimator, and Recon v2.1 estimates of unobserved clonotypes. For all TCRbeta clonotypes obtained by the gDNA method from four donors, generation probabilities were computed with OLGA. Entries here come from immuneACCESS through TCRdb and include only in-frame sequences with V and J called. Some clones fail to appear in such tables; in the studies checked, an unresolved V gene covers under half of the shortfall, and the cause of the remainder is unknown. That table is the source of V, J and clone size, and D and trimming were worked out from the DNA. This sample lists 600,000 to 750,000 clones; about three quarters were detected once. 1.8% of the sample rests with the top ten.

V lost 6 bases and J lost 0 bases; the stretch between them is 9 bases long. The CDR3 covers 13 residues, taking in both the cysteine and the phenylalanine. Only the CDR3 DNA stays, 39 bases, in frame from base 1. The germline V gene (reference sequence) gives CDR1 as MNHEY and CDR2 as SMNVEV. Results the study describes overall, beyond this receptor: Because the study included only a small number of donors, the genetic and exposure-history diversity represented was limited. Clonotypes shared by all four sorted-subset donors showed higher generation probabilities than non-shared clonotypes. Pairwise subsampling indicated that sequencing depth was expected to affect the degree of clonotype sharing among donors. Sampling was restricted to blood, and TCR repertoires in tissue are likely to differ from TCR repertoires in blood. Across several donors, approximately 5% of naive CD4, approximately 3.5% of naive CD8, roughly 2.2% of memory CD4, and roughly 0.41% of memory CD8 clonotypes were shared. Larger estimated clonotype richness was generally found for naive subsets than for memory subsets. Even with the large sequencing depth, rarefaction of the sorted-subset datasets indicated that sequencing was incomplete.

The receptor was isolated from a woman in her 30s in good health. The chain employs TRBV27 and TRBJ2-7; a tentative D match to TRBD1 spans 6 bases. Sequenced: memory CD4+ T cells sorted from blood. In the paper's terms, the cell subset or site label means: CD45RA-negative fraction. Here is the DNA: TGTGCCAGCAGCCCAGGGGCCTCCTACGAGCAGTACTTC. Its protein product is CASSPGASYEQYF.